A single TCR beta chain is shown here with its context. This specimen belongs to a study of blood T cell repertoires in COVID-19. Clones were sequenced by immunoSEQ multiplex PCR, and TCRdb holds only the in-frame ones, with some missing. The sample lists fewer than 200,000 clones, about 74% occurring once. This TCR came from an elderly woman with acute or convalescent COVID-19. The sample comprised peripheral blood.

The CDR3 nucleotides read TGTGCCTGGAGTAACCAGGGGGAGACCCAGTACTTC. Protein: CAWSNQGETQYF. V and J are TRBV30 and TRBJ2-5; weak D call: TRBD1 (6 bases). Germline V lookup: CDR1 GTSNPN, CDR2 SVGIG (reference sequence). V was trimmed by 2 bases and J by 5 bases, leaving 9 bases between them. CDR3 length: 12 amino acids.